This TCR beta chain is from a study of Graves' ophthalmopathy and Graves' hyperthyroidism. General observations from the study: A majority of expanded thyroid clonotypes exceeding 0.001 frequency were likewise present in blood. A 13-signature model separated ophthalmopathy from stable hyperthyroidism, roughly 85% sensitivity, 65% to 82% specificity.

Hyperthyroidism patients had new diagnoses, durations under 2 months, and ages of 18 to 65. Clinical symptoms, serum thyroxine, TRAb, thyroid ultrasound and orbital computed tomography determined diagnosis. Note on this clonotype: The antigen is unknown.

Amplification from RNA transcripts yielded the TCR beta CDR3 regions. RT-PCR with HTBI primers came first, then second-round multiplex PCR. MiXCR was run by TCRdb on the multiplex PCR reads, yielding one entry per CDR3 protein. The table has about 1.2 million distinct CDR3 sequences, about 40% seen once. V lost 8 bases and J 0 bases, leaving 8 bases between the germline ends. The CDR3 loop spans 14 amino acids. Germline-derived CDR1 and CDR2 are SGHTA and FQGNSA. Material for sequencing was peripheral blood or thyroid tissue (not recorded which). The chain joins TRBV7-2 to TRBJ2-6; D unclear. This TCR was sampled from an adult man with Graves' hyperthyroidism. CDR3 amino acids: CASGLSSGANVLTF. CDR3 in DNA: TGTGCCAGCGGGCTCAGCTCTGGGGCCAACGTCCTGACTTTC.